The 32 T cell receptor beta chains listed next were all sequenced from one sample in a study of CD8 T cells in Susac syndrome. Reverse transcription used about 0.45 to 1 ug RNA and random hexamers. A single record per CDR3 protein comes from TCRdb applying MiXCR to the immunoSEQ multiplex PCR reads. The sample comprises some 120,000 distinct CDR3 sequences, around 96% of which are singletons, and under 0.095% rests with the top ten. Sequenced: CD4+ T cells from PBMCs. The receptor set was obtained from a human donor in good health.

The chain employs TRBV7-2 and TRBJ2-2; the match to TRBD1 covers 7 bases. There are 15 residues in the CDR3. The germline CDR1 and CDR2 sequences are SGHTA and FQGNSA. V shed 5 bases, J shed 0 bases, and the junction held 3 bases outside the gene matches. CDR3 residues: CASSKGQANTGELFF. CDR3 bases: TGTGCCAGCAGCAAAGGACAGGCGAACACCGGGGAGCTGTTTTTT. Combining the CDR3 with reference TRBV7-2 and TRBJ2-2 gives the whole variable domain GAGVSQSPSNKVTEKGKDVELRCDPISGHTALYWYRQSLGQGLEFLIYFQGNSAPDKSGLPSDRFSAERTGGSVSTLTIQRTQQEDSAVYLCASSKGQANTGELFFGEGSRLTVL.

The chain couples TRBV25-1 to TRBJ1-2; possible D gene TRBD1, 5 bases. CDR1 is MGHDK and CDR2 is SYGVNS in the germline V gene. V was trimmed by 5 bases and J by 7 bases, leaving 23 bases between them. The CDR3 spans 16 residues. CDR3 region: CASSPNRRGVAGGYTF. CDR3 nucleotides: TGTGCCAGCAGTCCCAATAGGAGGGGAGTGGCGGGTGGCTACACCTTC.

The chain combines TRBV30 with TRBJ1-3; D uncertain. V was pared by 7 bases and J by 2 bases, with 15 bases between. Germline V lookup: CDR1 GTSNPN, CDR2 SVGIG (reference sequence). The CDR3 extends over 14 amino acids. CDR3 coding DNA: TGTGCCTACCCGAGCGGTCTGACTGGAAACACCATATATTTT. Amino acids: CAYPSGLTGNTIYF.

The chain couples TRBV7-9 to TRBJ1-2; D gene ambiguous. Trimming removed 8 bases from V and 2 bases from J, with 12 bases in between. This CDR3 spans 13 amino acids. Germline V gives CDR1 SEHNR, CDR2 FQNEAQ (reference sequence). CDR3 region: CASVGDTNYGYTF. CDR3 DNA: TGTGCCAGCGTTGGGGATACCAACTATGGCTACACCTTC. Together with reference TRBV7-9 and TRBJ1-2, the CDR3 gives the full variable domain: DTGVSQNPRHKITKRGQNVTFRCDPISEHNRLYWYRQTLGQGPEFLTYFQNEAQLEKSRLLSDRFSAERPKGSFSTLEIQRTEQGDSAMYLCASVGDTNYGYTFGSGTRLTVV.

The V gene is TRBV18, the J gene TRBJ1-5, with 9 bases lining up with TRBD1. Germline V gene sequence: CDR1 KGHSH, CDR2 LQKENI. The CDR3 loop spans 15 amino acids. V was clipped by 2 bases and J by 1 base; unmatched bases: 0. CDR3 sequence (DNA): TGTGCCAGCTCACCAGACAGGGGGAGCAATCAGCCCCAGCATTTT. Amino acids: CASSPDRGSNQPQHF.

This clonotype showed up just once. CDR3 in amino acids: CASSESKGANTGELFF. The DNA of the CDR3 is TGTGCCAGCAGTGAATCGAAAGGGGCGAACACCGGGGAGCTGTTTTTT. The chain is built from TRBV25-1 and TRBJ2-2, with a weak D call TRBD1 (5 bases). Germline V CDR1 and CDR2: MGHDK, SYGVNS. CDR3 length: 16 amino acids. V shed 1 base and J shed 0 bases, with 9 bases lying between them.

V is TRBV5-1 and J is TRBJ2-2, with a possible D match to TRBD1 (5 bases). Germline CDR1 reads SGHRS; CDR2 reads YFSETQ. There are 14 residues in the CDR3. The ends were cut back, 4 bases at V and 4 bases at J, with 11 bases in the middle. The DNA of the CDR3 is TGCGCCAGCAGCCTCGGACAACGCACCGGGGAGCTGTTTTTT. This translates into CASSLGQRTGELFF.

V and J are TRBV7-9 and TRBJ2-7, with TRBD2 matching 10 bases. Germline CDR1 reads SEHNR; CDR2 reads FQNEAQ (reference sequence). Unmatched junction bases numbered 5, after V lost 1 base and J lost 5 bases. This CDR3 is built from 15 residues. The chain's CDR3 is CASSLVSGRNHEQYF. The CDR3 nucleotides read TGTGCCAGCAGCTTAGTTAGCGGGAGGAACCACGAGCAGTACTTC.

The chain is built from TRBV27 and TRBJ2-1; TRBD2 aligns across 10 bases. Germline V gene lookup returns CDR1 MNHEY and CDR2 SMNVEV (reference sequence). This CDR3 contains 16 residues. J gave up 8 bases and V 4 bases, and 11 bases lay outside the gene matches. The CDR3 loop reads CASSSRLAGVVDEQFF. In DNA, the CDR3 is TGTGCCAGCAGTTCTCGTCTAGCGGGAGTGGTGGATGAGCAGTTCTTC.

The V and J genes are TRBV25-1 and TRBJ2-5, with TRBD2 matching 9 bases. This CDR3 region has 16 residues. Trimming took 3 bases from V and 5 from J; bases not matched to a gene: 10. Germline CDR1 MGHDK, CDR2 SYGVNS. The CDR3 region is CASSDPTGTSLETQYF. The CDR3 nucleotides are TGTGCCAGCAGTGACCCGACCGGGACTAGCCTGGAGACCCAGTACTTC. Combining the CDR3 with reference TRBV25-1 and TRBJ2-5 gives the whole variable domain EADIYQTPRYLVIGTGKKITLECSQTMGHDKMYWYQQDPGMELHLIHYSYGVNSTEKGDLSSESTVSRIRTEHFPLTLESARPSHTSQYLCASSDPTGTSLETQYFGPGTRLLVL.

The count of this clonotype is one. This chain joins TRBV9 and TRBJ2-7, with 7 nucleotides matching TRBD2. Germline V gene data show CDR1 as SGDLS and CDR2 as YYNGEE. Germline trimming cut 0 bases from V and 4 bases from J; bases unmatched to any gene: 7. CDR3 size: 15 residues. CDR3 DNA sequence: TGTGCCAGCAGCGTAGTTGCGGGAGCATCGTACGAGCAGTACTTC. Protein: CASSVVAGASYEQYF.

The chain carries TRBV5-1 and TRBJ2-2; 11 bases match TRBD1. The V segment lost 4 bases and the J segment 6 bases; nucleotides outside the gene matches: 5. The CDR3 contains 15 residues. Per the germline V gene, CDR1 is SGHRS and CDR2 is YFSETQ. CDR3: CASSQGQGGPGELFF. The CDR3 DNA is TGCGCCAGCAGCCAGGGACAGGGGGGTCCCGGGGAGCTGTTTTTT. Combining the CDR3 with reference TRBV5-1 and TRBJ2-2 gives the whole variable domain KAGVTQTPRYLIKTRGQQVTLSCSPISGHRSVSWYQQTPGQGLQFLFEYFSETQRNKGNFPGRFSGRQFSNSRSEMNVSTLELGDSALYLCASSQGQGGPGELFFGEGSRLTVL.

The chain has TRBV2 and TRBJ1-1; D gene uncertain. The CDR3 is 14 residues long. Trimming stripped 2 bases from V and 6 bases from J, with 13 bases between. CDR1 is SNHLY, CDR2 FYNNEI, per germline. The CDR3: CASSENGLGPEAFF. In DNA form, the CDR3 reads TGTGCCAGCAGTGAAAATGGCCTCGGTCCTGAAGCTTTCTTT.

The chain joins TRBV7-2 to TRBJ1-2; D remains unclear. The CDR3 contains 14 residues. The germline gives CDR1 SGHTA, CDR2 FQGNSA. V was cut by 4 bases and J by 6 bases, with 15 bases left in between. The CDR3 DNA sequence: TGTGCCAGCAGCTCCCGATCGGGGTGGGATGGCTACACCTTC. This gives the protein CASSSRSGWDGYTF.

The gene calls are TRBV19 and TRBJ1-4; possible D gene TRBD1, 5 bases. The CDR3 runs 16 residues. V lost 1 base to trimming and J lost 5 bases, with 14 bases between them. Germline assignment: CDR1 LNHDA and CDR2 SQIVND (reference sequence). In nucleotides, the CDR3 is TGTGCCAGTAGTATAGCTTCGGCACCAGGGAATGAAAAACTGTTTTTT. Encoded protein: CASSIASAPGNEKLFF.

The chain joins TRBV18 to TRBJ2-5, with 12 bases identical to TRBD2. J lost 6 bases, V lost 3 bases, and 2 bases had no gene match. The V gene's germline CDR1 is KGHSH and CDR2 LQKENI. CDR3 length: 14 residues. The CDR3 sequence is CASSPTSGSQTQYF. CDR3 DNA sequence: TGTGCCAGCTCACCGACTAGCGGGAGTCAGACCCAGTACTTC.

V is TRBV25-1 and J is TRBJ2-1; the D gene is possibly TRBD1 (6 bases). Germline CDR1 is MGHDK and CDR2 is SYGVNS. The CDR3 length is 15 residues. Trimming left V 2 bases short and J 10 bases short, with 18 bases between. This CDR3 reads CASSEQGLPLGEQFF. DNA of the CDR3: TGTGCCAGCAGTGAACAGGGGCTACCTCTGGGGGAGCAGTTCTTC.

As DNA, the CDR3 is TGCAGTGCTAGGACAGGGGCTCGCAATCAGCCCCAGCATTTT. Translation: CSARTGARNQPQHF. The J gene is TRBJ1-5, the V gene TRBV20-1, with 8 positions matching TRBD1. The CDR3 has 14 amino acids. Germline lookup yields CDR1 DFQATT and CDR2 SNEGSKA (reference sequence). The trim removed 3 bases at V and 2 bases at J, leaving 3 bases unmatched.

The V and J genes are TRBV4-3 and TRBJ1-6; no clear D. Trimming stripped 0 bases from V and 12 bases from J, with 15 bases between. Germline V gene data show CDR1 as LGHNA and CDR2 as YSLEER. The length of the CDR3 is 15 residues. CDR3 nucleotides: TGCGCCAGCAGCCAAGAGTCCAGGCTAGCAGGACCCCTCCACTTT. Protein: CASSQESRLAGPLHF.

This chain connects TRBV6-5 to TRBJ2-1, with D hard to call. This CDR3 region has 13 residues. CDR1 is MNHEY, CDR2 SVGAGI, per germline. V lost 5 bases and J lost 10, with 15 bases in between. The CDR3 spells CASSDRSQLEQFF. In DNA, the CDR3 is TGTGCCAGCAGTGACCGATCTCAATTGGAGCAGTTCTTC.

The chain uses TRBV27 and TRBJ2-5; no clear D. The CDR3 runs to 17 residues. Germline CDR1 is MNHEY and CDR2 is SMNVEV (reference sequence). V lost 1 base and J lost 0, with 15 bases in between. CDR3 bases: TGTGCCAGCAGTTTATATAGGATTGATGGGAACCAAGAGACCCAGTACTTC. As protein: CASSLYRIDGNQETQYF.

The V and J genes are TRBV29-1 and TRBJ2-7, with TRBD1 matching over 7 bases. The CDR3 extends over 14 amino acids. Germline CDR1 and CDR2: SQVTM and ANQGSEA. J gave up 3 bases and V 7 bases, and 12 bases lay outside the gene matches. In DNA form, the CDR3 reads TGCAGCGCCACAGCCGGGACAGACCTCTACGAGCAGTACTTC. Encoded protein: CSATAGTDLYEQYF.

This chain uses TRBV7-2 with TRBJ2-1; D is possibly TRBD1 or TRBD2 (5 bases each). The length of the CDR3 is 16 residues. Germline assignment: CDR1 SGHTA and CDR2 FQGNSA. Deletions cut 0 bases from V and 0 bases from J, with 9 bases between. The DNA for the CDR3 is TGTGCCAGCAGCTTAGCGTGGGGGAGCTCCTACAATGAGCAGTTCTTC. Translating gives CASSLAWGSSYNEQFF.

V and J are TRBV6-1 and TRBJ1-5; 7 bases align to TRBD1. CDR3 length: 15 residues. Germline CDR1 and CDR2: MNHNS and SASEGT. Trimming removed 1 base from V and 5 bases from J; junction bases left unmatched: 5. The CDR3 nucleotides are TGTGCCAGCAGTGAAGGAGGGGACAGCGATCAGCCCCAGCATTTT. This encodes CASSEGGDSDQPQHF.

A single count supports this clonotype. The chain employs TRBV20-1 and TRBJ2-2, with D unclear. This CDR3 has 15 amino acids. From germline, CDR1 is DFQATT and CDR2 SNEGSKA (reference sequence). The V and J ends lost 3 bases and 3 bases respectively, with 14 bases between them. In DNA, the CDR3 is TGCAGTGCTAGGGCCCCCGAAGTCTACACCGGGGAGCTGTTTTTT. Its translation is CSARAPEVYTGELFF.

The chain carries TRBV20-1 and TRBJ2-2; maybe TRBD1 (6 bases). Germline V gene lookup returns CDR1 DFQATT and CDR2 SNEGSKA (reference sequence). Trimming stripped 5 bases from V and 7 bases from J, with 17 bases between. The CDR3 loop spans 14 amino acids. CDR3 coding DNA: TGCAGTGCTCCCTGCGAGGGGGTCGGCGGGGAGCTGTTTTTT. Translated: CSAPCEGVGGELFF.

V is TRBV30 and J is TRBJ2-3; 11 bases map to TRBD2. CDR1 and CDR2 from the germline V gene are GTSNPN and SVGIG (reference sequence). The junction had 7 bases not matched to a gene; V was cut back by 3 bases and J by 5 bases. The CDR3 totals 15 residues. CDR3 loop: CAWRTLAGDIDTQYF. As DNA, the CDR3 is TGTGCCTGGAGAACACTAGCGGGAGATATAGATACGCAGTATTTT.

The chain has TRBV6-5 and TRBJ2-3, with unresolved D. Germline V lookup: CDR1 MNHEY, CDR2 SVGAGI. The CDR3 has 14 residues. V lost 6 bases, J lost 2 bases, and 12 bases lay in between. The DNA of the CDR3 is TGTGCCAGCAGAGTACGGATCTACACAGATACGCAGTATTTT. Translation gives CASRVRIYTDTQYF.

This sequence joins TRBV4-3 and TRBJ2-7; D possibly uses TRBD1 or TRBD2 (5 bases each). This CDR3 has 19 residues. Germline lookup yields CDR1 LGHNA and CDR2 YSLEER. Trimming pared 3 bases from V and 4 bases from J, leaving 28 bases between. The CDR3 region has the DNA TGCGCCAGCAGCCAGGCTCTACCTACGACTGCCTCAGGGAGTTACGAGCAGTACTTC. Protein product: CASSQALPTTASGSYEQYF.

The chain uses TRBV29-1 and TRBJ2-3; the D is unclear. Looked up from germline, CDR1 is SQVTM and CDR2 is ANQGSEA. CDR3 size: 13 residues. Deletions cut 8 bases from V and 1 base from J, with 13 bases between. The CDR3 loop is CSLAEGGTDTQYF. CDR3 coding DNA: TGCAGCCTGGCTGAAGGCGGCACAGATACGCAGTATTTT.

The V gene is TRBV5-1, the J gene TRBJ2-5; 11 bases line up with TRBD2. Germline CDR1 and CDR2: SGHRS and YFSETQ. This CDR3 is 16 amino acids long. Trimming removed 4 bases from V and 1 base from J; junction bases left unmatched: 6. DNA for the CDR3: TGCGCCAGCAGCGGCGGACTAGCGGGCCTCCAAGAGACCCAGTACTTC. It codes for CASSGGLAGLQETQYF.

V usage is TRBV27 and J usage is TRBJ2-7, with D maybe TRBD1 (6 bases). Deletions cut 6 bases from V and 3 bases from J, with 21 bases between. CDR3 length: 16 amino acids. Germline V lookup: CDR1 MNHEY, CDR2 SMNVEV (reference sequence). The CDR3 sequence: CASSPTGQPTFYEQYF. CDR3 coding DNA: TGTGCCAGCAGCCCGACCGGACAGCCCACTTTCTACGAGCAGTACTTC.